The present T cell receptor (beta chain) was sequenced within a study of T cells in localized non-small cell lung cancer. This table comes from immunoSEQ multiplex PCR, and its TCRdb copy is limited to in-frame clones, with some not included. The sample yields more than 30,000 clones, over 75% seen once. For this clone: Its antigen is currently unknown.

Study-wide points: Among blood samples, higher T cell density accompanied longer overall survival. Owing to sequencing of a solitary tumor region, heterogeneity cannot be discounted.

V lost 5 bases, J lost 4 bases, and 18 bases lay in between. Looked up from germline, CDR1 is SGHAT and CDR2 is FQNNGV. The CDR3 consists of 15 residues. The genes are TRBV11-2 and TRBJ2-7; weak D call: TRBD2 (6 bases). Sequenced here: peripheral blood, sampled before any cancer treatment. The source is a male donor older than 55 with stage III lung adenocarcinoma. CDR3 region: CASSPRDSLGYEQYF. The CDR3 bases are TGTGCCAGCAGCCCCCGGGACTCGCTGGGGTACGAGCAGTACTTC.